The rows below give T cell receptor beta chains drawn from one sample of a study of identical twins. TCRdb ran MiXCR on the 5' RACE reads and lists one entry per CDR3 protein. The repertoire holds about 520,000 distinct CDR3 sequences, with approximately 22% as singletons. These sequences were also reported in another study, on T cells expressing NK-cell markers.

The sequencing sample was made of CD4+ T cells sorted from blood. The receptors shown here come from a woman aged 18-35 years in good health. Each CDR3 is given with its conserved first and last residue. The D gene is left open where the match is weak. Size is stated for part of the rows, as once, few or many counts, or as a class when the clone is expanded.

TRBV10-3	many	NA	TRBJ2-1	TGTGCCATCAGTCCGGGACCGAACACGAATGAGCAGTTCTTC	CAISPGPNTNEQFF
TRBV20-1	few	NA	TRBJ2-5	TGCAGTGCTAGATACCCGTCAGAGACCCAGTACTTC	CSARYPSETQYF
TRBV20-1	few	TRBD2	TRBJ2-7	TGCAGTGCCCAGACCCCTAGCGGGAGGGTCGAGCAGTACTTC	CSAQTPSGRVEQYF
TRBV28	once	NA	TRBJ2-1	TGTGCCAGCAGTAGGTGGAATACGCCCTACAATGAGCAGTTCTTC	CASSRWNTPYNEQFF
TRBV4-3	few	NA	TRBJ2-3	TGCGCCAGCAGCCAAATCCTCCCAGATACGCAGTATTTT	CASSQILPDTQYF
TRBV20-1	NA	TRBD2	TRBJ2-7	TGCAGTGCTAGGACTAGCGGGACGGGCGAGCAGTACTTC	CSARTSGTGEQYF
TRBV6-5	few	NA	TRBJ2-6	TGTGCCAGCATGTCTGGGGCCAACGTCCTGACTTTC	CASMSGANVLTF
TRBV30	NA	TRBD2	TRBJ2-7	TGTGCCTGGAGTCGGACTAGAATACCAGGCGAGCAGTACTTC	CAWSRTRIPGEQYF
TRBV12-2	NA	NA	TRBJ1-3	TGTGCAAGTCGCCCCCGTCGTAGACGGGGCTCTGGAAACACCATATATTTT	CASRPRRRRGSGNTIYF
TRBV5-1	NA	NA	TRBJ2-7	TGCGCCAGCAGCCCCACTCCCGCGCGGGATTACGAGCAGTACTTC	CASSPTPARDYEQYF
TRBV27	once	TRBD2	TRBJ2-1	TGTGCCAGCAGTCATTATGGAGCGGGGGGTAAAAATGAGCAGTTCTTC	CASSHYGAGGKNEQFF
TRBV29-1	NA	NA	TRBJ2-3	TGCAGCCCCTGGGGGCATGGAGATACGCAGTATTTT	CSPWGHGDTQYF
TRBV10-3	many	NA	TRBJ2-5	TGTGCCATCAGTGAACTAGCAGGCGAGACCCAGTACTTC	CAISELAGETQYF
TRBV6-5	NA	NA	TRBJ2-4	TGTGCCAGCAGTTACTCGAGGCCGGGGTCCAAAAACATTCAGTACTTC	CASSYSRPGSKNIQYF
TRBV5-1	few	NA	TRBJ2-3	TGCGCCAGCAGTTTTGGGCGGCCGACAGATACGCAGTATTTT	CASSFGRPTDTQYF
TRBV20-1	many	NA	TRBJ2-7	TGCAGTGCTAGAGAACTGTATACCTACGAGCAGTACTTC	CSARELYTYEQYF
TRBV12-3/TRBV12-4	NA	TRBD1	TRBJ2-2	TGTGCCAGCAGCCCAGGGACAGGGGGAACCGGGGAGCTGTTTTTT	CASSPGTGGTGELFF
TRBV10-3	NA	NA	TRBJ1-4	TGTGCCATCAGTAACGGTATTGGGGAAAAACTGTTTTTT	CAISNGIGEKLFF
TRBV7-2	NA	NA	TRBJ2-7	TGTGCCAGCAGCCTTCGGGACTTCATTTACGAGCAGTACTTC	CASSLRDFIYEQYF
TRBV12-3/TRBV12-4	many	NA	TRBJ2-7	TGTGCCAGCAGTTCCTTTTACGCGGGCCTCTACGAGCAGTACTTC	CASSSFYAGLYEQYF
TRBV6-1	few	NA	TRBJ2-7	TGTGCCAGCAGCCCAGGGCAGGCTTACGGCAAGCAGTACTTC	CASSPGQAYGKQYF
TRBV20-1	NA	NA	TRBJ2-3	TGCAGTGCTAGAGATGGTGGGACCACAGATACGCAGTATTTT	CSARDGGTTDTQYF